Described below is a single T cell receptor (beta chain) sequence and its context. The antigen is undetermined. The sample originates from a study of beta chain features in type 1 diabetes. Overall study results and limits: There were fewer insertions and more deletions at the VDJ junctions of type 1 diabetes patients.

CDR3 size: 13 residues. Per germline, CDR1 MNHEY and CDR2 SVGAGI. V lost 2 bases to trimming and J lost 4 bases, with 8 bases between them. Sequenced material consisted of expressed TCRB transcripts (all of the isolated RNA was reverse transcribed). Clones were read by immunoSEQ multiplex PCR, and TCRdb kept only the in-frame ones, dropping some. The data contain 250,000 or so clones, about 71% of them singletons. The V and J genes are TRBV6-5 and TRBJ2-5; D is perhaps TRBD1 or TRBD2 (5 bases each). Sequenced: naive CD4+ T cells from blood. The sequence was obtained from a man in his thirties or forties in good health. CDR3 protein: CASSYLGVETQYF. As DNA, the CDR3 is TGTGCCAGCAGTTACCTGGGGGTAGAGACCCAGTACTTC.